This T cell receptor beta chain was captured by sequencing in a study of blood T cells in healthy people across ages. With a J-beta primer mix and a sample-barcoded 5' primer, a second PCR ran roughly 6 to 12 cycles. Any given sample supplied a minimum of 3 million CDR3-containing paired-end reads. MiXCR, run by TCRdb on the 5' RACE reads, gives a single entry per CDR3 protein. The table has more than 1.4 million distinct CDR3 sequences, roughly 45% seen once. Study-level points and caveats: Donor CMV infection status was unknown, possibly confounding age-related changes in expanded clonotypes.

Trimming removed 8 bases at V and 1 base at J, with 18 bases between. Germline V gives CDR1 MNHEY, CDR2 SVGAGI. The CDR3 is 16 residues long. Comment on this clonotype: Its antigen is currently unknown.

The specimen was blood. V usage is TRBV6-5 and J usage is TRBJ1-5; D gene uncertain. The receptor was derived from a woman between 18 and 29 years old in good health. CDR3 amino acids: CASATTRGQSNQPQHF. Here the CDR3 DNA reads TGTGCCAGCGCTACCACCAGAGGCCAAAGCAATCAGCCCCAGCATTTT.